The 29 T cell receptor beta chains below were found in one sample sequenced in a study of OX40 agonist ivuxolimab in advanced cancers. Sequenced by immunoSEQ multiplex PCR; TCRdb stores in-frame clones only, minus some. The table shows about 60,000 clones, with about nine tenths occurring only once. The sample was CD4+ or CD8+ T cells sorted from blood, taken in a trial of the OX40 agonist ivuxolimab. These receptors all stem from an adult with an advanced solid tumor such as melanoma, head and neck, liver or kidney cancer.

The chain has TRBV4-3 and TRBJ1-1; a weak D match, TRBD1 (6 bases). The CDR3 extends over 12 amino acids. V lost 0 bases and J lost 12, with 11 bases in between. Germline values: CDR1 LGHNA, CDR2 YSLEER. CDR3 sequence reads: CASSQEGRGTFF. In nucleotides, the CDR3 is TGCGCCAGCAGCCAAGAGGGCAGGGGAACTTTCTTT.

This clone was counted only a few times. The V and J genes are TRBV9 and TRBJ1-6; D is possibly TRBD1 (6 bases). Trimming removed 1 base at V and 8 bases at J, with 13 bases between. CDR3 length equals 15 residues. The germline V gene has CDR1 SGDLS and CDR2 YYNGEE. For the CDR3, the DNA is TGTGCCAGCAGCGTAACCACAGGGCAGGATTCACCCCTCCACTTT. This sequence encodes CASSVTTGQDSPLHF.

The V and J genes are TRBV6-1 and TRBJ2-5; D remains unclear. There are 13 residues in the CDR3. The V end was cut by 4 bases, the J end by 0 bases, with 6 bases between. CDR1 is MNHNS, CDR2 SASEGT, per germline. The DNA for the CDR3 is TGTGCCAGCAGTGTGGGGTACCAAGAGACCCAGTACTTC. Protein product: CASSVGYQETQYF.

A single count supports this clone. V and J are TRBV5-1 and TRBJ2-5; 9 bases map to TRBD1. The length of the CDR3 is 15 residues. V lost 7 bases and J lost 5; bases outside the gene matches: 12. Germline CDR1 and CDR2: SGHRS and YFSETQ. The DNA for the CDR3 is TGCGCCAGCGGGACCGGACAGGGGTGGGATGAGACCCAGTACTTC. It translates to CASGTGQGWDETQYF. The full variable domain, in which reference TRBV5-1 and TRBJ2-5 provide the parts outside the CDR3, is KAGVTQTPRYLIKTRGQQVTLSCSPISGHRSVSWYQQTPGQGLQFLFEYFSETQRNKGNFPGRFSGRQFSNSRSEMNVSTLELGDSALYLCASGTGQGWDETQYFGPGTRLLVL.

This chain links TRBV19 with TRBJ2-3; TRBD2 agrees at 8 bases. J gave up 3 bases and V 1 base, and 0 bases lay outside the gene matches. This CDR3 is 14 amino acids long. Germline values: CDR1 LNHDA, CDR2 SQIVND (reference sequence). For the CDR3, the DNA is TGTGCCAGTAGTATAGGCGGGAGGACAGATACGCAGTATTTT. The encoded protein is CASSIGGRTDTQYF.

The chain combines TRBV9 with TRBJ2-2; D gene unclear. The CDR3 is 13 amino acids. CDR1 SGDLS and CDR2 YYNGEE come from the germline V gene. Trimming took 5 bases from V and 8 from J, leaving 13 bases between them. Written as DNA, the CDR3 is TGTGCCAGCAGAGAAAGTGCCGCGGGGGAGCTGTTTTTT. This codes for CASRESAAGELFF. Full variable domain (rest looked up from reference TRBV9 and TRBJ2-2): DSGVTQTPKHLITATGQRVTLRCSPRSGDLSVYWYQQSLDQGLQFLIQYYNGEERAKGNILERFSAQQFPDLHSELNLSSLELGDSALYFCASRESAAGELFFGEGSRLTVL.

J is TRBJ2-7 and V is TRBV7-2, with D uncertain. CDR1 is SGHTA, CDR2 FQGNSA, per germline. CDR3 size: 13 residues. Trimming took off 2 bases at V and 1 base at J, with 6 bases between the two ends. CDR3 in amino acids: CASSLKASYEQYF. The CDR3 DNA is TGTGCCAGCAGCTTAAAGGCGTCCTACGAGCAGTACTTC.

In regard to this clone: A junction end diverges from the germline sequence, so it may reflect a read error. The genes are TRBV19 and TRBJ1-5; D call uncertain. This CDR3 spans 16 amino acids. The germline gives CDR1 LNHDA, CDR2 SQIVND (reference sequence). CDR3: CASSMSGNNLIGPQHF. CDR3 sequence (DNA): TGTGCCAGCAGTATGTCCGGTAACAACCTAATTGGGCCCCAGCATTTT.

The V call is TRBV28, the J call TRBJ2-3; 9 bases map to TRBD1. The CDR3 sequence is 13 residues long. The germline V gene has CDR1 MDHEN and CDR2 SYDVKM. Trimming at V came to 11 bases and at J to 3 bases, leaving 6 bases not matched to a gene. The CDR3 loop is CALGTGWTDTQYF. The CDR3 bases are TGTGCCCTTGGGACAGGGTGGACAGATACGCAGTATTTT.

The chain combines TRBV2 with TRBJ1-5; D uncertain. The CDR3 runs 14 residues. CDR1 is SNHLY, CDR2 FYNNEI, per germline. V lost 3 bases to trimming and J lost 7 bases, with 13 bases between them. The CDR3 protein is CASSDPRVLQPQHF. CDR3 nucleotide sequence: TGTGCCAGCAGTGATCCGAGGGTCCTCCAGCCCCAGCATTTT.

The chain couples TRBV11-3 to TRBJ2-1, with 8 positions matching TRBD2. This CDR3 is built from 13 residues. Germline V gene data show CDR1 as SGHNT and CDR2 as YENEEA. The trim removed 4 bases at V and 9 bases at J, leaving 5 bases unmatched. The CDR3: CASSSERESEQFF. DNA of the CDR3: TGTGCCAGCAGCTCCGAGCGGGAGAGTGAGCAGTTCTTC. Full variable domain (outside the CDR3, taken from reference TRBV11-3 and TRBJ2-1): EAGVVQSPRYKIIEKKQPVAFWCNPISGHNTLYWYLQNLGQGPELLIRYENEEAVDDSQLPKDRFSAERLKGVDSTLKIQPAELGDSAVYLCASSSERESEQFFGPGTRLTVL.

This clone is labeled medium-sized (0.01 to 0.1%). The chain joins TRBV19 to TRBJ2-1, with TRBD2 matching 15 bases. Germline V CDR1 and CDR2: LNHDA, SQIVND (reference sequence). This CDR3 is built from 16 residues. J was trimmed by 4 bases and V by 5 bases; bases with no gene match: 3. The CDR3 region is CASSGLAGGEYNEQFF. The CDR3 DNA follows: TGTGCCAGTAGTGGACTAGCGGGAGGGGAGTACAATGAGCAGTTCTTC.

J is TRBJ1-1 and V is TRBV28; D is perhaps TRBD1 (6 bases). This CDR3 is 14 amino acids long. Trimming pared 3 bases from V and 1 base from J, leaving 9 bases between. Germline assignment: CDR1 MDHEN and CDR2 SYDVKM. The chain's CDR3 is CASSFGGRNTEAFF. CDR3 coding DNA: TGTGCCAGCAGTTTCGGGGGCAGGAACACTGAAGCTTTCTTT.

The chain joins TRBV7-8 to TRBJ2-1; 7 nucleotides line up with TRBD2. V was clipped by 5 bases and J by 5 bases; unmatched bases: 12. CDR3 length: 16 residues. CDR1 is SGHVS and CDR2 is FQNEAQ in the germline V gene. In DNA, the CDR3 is TGTGCCAGCAGCCCGCGCGGGCTAGCGGAAGACAATGAGCAGTTCTTC. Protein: CASSPRGLAEDNEQFF.

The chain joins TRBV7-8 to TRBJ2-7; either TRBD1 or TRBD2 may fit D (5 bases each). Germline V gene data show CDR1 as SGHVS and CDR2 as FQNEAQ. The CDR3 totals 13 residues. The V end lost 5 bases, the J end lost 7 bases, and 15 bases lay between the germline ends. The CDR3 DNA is TGTGCCAGCAGCCTCGGGACCCGGAGGGAGCAGTACTTC. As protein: CASSLGTRREQYF.

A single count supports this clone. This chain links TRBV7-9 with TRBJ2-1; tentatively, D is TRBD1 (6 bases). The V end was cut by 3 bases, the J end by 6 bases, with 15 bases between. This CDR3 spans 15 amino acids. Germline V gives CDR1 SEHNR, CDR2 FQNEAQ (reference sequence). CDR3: CASSLWQGSPNEQFF. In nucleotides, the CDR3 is TGTGCCAGCAGCTTGTGGCAGGGGTCGCCCAATGAGCAGTTCTTC.

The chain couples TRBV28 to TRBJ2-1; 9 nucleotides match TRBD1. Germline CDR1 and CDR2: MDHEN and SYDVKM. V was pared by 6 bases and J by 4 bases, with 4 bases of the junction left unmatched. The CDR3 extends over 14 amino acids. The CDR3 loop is CASRPGTGYNEQFF. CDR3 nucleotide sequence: TGTGCCAGCAGACCCGGGACAGGGTACAATGAGCAGTTCTTC.

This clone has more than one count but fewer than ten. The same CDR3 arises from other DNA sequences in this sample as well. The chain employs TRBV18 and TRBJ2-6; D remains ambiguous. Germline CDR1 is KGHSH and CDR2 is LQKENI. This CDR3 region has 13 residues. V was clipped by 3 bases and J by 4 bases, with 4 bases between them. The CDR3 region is CASSPGGANVLTF. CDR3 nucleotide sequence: TGTGCCAGCTCACCGGGAGGGGCCAACGTCCTGACTTTC.

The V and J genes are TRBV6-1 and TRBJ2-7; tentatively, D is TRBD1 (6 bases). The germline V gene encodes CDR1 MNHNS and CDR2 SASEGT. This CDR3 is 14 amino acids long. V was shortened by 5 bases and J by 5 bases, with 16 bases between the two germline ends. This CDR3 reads CASSQGNLVNEQYF. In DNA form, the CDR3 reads TGTGCCAGCAGTCAGGGGAATTTAGTAAACGAGCAGTACTTC.

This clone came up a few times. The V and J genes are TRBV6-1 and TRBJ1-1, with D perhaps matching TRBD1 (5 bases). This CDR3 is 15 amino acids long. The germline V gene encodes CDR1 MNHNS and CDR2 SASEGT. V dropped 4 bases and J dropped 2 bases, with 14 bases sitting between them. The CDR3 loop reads CASSVRGAYNTEAFF. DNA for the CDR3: TGTGCCAGCAGTGTGAGAGGGGCTTATAACACTGAAGCTTTCTTT.

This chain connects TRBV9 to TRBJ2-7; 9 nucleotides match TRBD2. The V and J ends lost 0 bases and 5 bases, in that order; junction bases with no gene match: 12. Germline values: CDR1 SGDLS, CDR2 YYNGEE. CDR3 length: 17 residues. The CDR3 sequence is CASSVGADSGSVHEQYF. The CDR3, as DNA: TGTGCCAGCAGCGTAGGGGCGGATAGCGGGAGTGTCCACGAGCAGTACTTC. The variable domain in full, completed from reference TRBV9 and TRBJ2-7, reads DSGVTQTPKHLITATGQRVTLRCSPRSGDLSVYWYQQSLDQGLQFLIQYYNGEERAKGNILERFSAQQFPDLHSELNLSSLELGDSALYFCASSVGADSGSVHEQYFGPGTRLTVT.

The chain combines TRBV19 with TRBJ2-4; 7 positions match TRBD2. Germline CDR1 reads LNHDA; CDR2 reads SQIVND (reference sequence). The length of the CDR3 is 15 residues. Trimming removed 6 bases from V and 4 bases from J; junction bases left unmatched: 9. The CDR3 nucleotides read TGTGCCAGTAGGACCCCGGGGAGGGGTAAAAACATTCAGTACTTC. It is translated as CASRTPGRGKNIQYF. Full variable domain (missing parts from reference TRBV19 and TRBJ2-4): DGGITQSPKYLFRKEGQNVTLSCEQNLNHDAMYWYRQDPGQGLRLIYYSQIVNDFQKGDIAEGYSVSREKKESFPLTVTSAQKNPTAFYLCASRTPGRGKNIQYFGAGTRLSVL.

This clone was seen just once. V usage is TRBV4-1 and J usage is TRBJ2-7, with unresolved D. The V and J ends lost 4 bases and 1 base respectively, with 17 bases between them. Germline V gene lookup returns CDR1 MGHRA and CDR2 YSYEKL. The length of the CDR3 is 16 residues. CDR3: CASSPYGTQISYEQYF. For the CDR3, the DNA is TGCGCCAGCAGCCCGTATGGTACCCAAATTTCCTACGAGCAGTACTTC.

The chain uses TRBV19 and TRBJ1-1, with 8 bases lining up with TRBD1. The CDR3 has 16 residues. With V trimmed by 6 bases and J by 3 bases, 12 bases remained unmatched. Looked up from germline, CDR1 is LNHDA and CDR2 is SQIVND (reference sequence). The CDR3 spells CASSLTGGQADTEAFF. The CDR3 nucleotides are TGTGCCAGTAGCCTAACGGGGGGACAGGCGGACACTGAAGCTTTCTTT.

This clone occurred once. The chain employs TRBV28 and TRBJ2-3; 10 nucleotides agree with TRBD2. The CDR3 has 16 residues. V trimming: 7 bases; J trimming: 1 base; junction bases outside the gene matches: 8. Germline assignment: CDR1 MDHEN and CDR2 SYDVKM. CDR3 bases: TGTGCCAGCAAGCTAGCGGGAGTGGGGGGCACAGATACGCAGTATTTT. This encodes CASKLAGVGGTDTQYF.

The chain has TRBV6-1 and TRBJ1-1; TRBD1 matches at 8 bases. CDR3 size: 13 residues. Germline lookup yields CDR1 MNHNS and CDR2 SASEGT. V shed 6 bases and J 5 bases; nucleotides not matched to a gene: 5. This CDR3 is CASSYDRGTEAFF. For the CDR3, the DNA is TGTGCCAGCAGCTACGACAGGGGAACTGAAGCTTTCTTT.

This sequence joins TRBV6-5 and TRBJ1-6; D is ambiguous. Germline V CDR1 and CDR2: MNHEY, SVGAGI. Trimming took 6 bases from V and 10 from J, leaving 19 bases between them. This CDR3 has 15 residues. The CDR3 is CASSPEPADTSPLHF. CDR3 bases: TGTGCCAGCAGCCCAGAGCCGGCCGACACGTCACCCCTCCACTTT.

Here the CDR3 DNA reads TGTGCCAGCAGCTTGAACCCCGGGGCGGGGGAGACCCAGTACTTC. Translating gives CASSLNPGAGETQYF. The rearrangement links TRBV7-8 to TRBJ2-5; D may be TRBD2 (6 bases). CDR1 and CDR2 from the germline V gene are SGHVS and FQNEAQ. V shed 3 bases and J shed 5 bases, with 16 bases lying between them. CDR3 length: 15 residues.

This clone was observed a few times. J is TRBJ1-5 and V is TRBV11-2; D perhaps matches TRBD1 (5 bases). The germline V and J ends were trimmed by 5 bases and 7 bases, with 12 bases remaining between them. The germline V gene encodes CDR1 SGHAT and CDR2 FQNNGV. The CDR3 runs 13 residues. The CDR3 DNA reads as TGTGCCAGCAGCCCGGGGGTGATACAGCCCCAGCATTTT. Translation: CASSPGVIQPQHF.